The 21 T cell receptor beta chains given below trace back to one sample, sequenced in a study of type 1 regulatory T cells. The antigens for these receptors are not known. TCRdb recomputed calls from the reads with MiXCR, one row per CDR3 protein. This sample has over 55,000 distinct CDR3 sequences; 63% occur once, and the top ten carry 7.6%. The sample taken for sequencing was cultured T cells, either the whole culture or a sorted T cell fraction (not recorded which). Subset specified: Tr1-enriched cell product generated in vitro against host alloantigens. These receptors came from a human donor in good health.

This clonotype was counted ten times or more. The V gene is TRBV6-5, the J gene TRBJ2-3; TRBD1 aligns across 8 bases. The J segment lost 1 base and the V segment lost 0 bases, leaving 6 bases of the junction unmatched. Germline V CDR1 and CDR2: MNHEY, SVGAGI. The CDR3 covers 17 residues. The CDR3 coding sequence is TGTGCCAGCAGTTACTCGTTCCCGACAGGGGGCACAGATACGCAGTATTTT. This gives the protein CASSYSFPTGGTDTQYF.

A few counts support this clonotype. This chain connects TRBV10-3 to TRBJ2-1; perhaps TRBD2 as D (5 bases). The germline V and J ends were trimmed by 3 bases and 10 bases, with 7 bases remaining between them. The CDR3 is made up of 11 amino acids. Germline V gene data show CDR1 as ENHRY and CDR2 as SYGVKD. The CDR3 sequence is CAISEIAEQFF. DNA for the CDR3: TGTGCCATCAGTGAAATAGCGGAGCAGTTCTTC.

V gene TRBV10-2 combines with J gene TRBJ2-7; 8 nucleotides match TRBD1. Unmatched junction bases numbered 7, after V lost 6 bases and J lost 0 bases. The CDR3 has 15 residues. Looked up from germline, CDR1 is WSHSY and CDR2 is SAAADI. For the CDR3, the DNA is TGCGCCAGCAGGCCCGGACAGGGCCGCTCCTACGAGCAGTACTTC. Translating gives CASRPGQGRSYEQYF.

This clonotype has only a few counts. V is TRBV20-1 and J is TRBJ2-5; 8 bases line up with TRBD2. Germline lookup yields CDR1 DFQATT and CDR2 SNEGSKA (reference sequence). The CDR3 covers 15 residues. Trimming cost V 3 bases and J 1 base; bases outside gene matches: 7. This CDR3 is CSASALAGSQETQYF. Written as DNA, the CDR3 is TGCAGTGCTAGTGCATTAGCGGGGAGCCAAGAGACCCAGTACTTC.

The CDR3 coding sequence is TGCGCCAGCAGCTGGGAGGGGCCCGGGGAGCTGTTTTTT. As protein: CASSWEGPGELFF. The gene calls are TRBV5-1 and TRBJ2-2; 7 positions match TRBD2. Germline lookup yields CDR1 SGHRS and CDR2 YFSETQ. This CDR3 comprises 13 residues. Germline trimming cut 3 bases from V and 6 bases from J; bases unmatched to any gene: 2.

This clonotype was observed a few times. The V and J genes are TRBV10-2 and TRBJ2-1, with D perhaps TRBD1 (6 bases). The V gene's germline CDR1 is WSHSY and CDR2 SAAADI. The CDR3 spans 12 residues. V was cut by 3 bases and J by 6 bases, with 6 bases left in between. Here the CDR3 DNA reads TGCGCCAGCAGTGACAGGGGCAATGAGCAGTTCTTC. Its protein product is CASSDRGNEQFF.

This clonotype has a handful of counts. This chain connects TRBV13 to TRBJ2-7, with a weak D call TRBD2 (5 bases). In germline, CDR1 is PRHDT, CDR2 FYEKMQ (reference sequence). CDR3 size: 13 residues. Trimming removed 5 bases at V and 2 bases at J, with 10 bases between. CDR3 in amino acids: CASSVNGAYEQYF. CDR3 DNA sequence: TGTGCCAGCAGCGTGAACGGGGCCTACGAGCAGTACTTC.

The CDR3 loop is CSAVIGSGRNNEQFF. In DNA, the CDR3 is TGCAGTGCCGTTATCGGGTCGGGACGGAACAATGAGCAGTTCTTC. J is TRBJ2-1 and V is TRBV20-1; D assignment may be TRBD1 or TRBD2 (5 bases each). This CDR3 contains 15 residues. Germline V gene lookup returns CDR1 DFQATT and CDR2 SNEGSKA (reference sequence). Trimming took 6 bases from V and 5 from J, leaving 20 bases between them.

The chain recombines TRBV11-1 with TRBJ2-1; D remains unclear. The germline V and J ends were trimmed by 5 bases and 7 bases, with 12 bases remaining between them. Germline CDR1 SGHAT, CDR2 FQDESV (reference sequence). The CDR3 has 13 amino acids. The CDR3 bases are TGTGCCAGCAGCGGATACTTAGGAAATGAGCAGTTCTTC. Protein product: CASSGYLGNEQFF. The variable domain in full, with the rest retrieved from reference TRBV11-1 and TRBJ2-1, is EAEVAQSPRYKITEKSQAVAFWCDPISGHATLYWYRQILGQGPELLVQFQDESVVDDSQLPKDRFSAERLKGVDSTLKIQPAELGDSAMYLCASSGYLGNEQFFGPGTRLTVL.

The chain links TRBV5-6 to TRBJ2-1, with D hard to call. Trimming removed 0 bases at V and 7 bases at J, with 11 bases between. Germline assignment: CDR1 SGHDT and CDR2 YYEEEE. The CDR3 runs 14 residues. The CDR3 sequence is CASSLGQPSNEQFF. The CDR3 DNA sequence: TGTGCCAGCAGCTTGGGGCAGCCATCTAATGAGCAGTTCTTC.

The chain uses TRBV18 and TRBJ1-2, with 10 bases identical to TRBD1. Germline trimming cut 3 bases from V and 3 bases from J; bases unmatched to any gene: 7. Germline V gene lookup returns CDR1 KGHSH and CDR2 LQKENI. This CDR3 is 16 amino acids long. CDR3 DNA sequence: TGTGCCAGCTCACCCAAAACTGGGACAGGGGACTATGGCTACACCTTC. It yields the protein CASSPKTGTGDYGYTF.

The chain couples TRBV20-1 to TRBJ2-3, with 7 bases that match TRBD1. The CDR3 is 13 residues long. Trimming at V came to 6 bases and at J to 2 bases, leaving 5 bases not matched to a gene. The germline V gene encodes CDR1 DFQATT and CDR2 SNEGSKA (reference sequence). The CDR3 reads CSASGQPTDTQYF. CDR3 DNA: TGCAGTGCCTCGGGACAGCCCACAGATACGCAGTATTTT.

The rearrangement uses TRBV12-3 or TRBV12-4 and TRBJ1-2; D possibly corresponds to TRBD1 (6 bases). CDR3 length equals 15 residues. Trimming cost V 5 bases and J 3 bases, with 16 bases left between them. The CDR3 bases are TGTGCCAGCAGTCGAGGCGACAGGAAGGACTATGGCTACACCTTC. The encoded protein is CASSRGDRKDYGYTF.

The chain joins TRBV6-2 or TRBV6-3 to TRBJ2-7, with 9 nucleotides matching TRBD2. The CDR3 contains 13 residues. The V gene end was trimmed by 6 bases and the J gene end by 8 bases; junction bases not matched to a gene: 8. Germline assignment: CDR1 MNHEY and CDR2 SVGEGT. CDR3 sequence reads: CASRLAGADQQYF. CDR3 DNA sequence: TGTGCCAGCAGATTAGCGGGAGCGGACCAGCAGTACTTC.

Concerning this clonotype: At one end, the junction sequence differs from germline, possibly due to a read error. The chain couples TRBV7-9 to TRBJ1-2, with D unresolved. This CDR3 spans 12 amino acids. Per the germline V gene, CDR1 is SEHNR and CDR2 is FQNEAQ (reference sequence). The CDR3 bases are TGTGCCAGCAGCTTAGACGACCATGGCTACTCCTTC. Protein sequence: CASSLDDHGYSF. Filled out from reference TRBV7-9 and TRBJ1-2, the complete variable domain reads DTGVSQNPRHKITKRGQNVTFRCDPISEHNRLYWYRQTLGQGPEFLTYFQNEAQLEKSRLLSDRFSAERPKGSFSTLEIQRTEQGDSAMYLCASSLDDHGYSFGSGTRLTVV.

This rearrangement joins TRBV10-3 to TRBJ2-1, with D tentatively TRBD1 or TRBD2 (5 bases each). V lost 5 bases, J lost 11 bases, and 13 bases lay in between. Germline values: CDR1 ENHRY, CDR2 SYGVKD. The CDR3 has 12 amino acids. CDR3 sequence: CAISSGQGKQFF. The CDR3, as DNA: TGTGCCATCAGTTCGGGGCAGGGAAAGCAGTTCTTC.

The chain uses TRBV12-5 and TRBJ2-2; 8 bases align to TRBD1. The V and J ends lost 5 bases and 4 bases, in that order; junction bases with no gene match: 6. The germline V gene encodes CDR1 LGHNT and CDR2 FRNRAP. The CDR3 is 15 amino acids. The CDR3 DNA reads TGTGCTAGTGGTACAGGACAGGGCCTCACCGGGGAGCTGTTTTTT. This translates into CASGTGQGLTGELFF.

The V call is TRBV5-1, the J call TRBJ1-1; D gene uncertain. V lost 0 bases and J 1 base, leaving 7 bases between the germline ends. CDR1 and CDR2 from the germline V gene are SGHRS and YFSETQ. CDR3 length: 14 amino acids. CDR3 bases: TGCGCCAGCAGCTTGGCTCAGACGAACACTGAAGCTTTCTTT. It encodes CASSLAQTNTEAFF.

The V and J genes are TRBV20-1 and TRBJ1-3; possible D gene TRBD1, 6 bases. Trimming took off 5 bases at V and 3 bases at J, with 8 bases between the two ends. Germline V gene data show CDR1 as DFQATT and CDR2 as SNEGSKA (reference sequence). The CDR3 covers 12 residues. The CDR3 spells CSASQGGNTIYF. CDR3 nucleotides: TGCAGTGCTTCACAGGGTGGAAACACCATATATTTT.

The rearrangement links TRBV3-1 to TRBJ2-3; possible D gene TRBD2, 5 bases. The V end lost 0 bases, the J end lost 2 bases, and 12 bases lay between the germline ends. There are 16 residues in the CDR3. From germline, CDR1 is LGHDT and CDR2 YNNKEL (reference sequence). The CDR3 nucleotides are TGTGCCAGCAGCCAAGACCTGAGCGGATTCACAGATACGCAGTATTTT. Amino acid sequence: CASSQDLSGFTDTQYF.

CDR3 in amino acids: CASSLTGADTEAFF. As DNA, the CDR3 is TGCGCCAGCAGCTTGACGGGAGCGGACACTGAAGCTTTCTTT. This sequence joins TRBV5-1 and TRBJ1-1, with D uncertain. The V gene lost 1 base and the J gene lost 3 bases, with 10 bases spanning the gap. From germline, CDR1 is SGHRS and CDR2 YFSETQ. The CDR3 is made up of 14 amino acids.